Here is one T cell receptor beta chain with its context. Antigen unknown. The CDR3 is made up of 16 amino acids. The V gene's germline CDR1 is SGHDT and CDR2 YYEEEE. Deletions cut 0 bases from V and 5 bases from J, with 14 bases between. This entry belongs to a study of vaccination effects on CD4 cells after COVID-19. Looking at the study overall: ViraFEST used viral peptide pools to expand antigen-specific CD4+ T cells before sequencing.

After less than 11 days in culture, the CD4+ T cells were isolated. Assay: immunoSEQ multiplex PCR; the TCRdb copy retains only in-frame clones and omits some. The data contain more than 35,000 clones, roughly 87% of them seen just once; the ten biggest clones take up just under 3%. The material was CD4+ T cells from PBMCs cultured without peptide, obtained before COVID-19 vaccination. V and J are TRBV5-6 and TRBJ1-4; no clear D. The clonotype originates from a human donor who received a COVID-19 vaccine. DNA of the CDR3: TGTGCCAGCAGCTTGGCCGTGAGAGAAACAAATGAAAAACTGTTTTTT. Amino acid sequence: CASSLAVRETNEKLFF.